This T cell receptor beta chain came from a study of blood T cell repertoires in COVID-19 (dated by TCRdb to about 2020). Concerning the study at large: Samples covering the acute and convalescent phases of COVID-19 were provided by collaborators in the United States, Italy and Spain. The prospective study material was composed of cDNA or gDNA derived from T cells, B-cell-depleted T cells, or PBMCs. Subjects who had been exposed to COVID-19, were actively infected with it, or had recovered from it provided the deeply sampled blood TCRbeta repertoires that made up the dataset. A freely available public database, intended as a resource for researchers studying the immune response to SARS-CoV-2, is where the repertoires were released. The samples were drawn from two sources: the first 160 participants of the ongoing ImmuneRACE study, and over 1,000 subjects contributed by 6 global collaborators. A de-identified subject ID, COVID-19 status, age in years and sex were almost always included in the sample metadata. Where HLA class I and class II types were available, the types were taken from metadata supplied by the sample provider, not from assay-based typing. Study-level results and caveats: The amount of clinical and demographic metadata varied by source and participant and was provided uncurated.

On this clone: Its antigen is still unknown. It has no much larger one-base neighbor in the sample; base qualities were not kept.

TCRbeta CDR3 regions were amplified from genomic DNA using the immunoSEQ Assay, a bias-controlled multiplex PCR. In the authors' own workflow: The number of nucleated cells in each sample was estimated by amplification of reference gene primers within the assay. To quantify the absolute abundance of each unique TCRbeta CDR3 rearrangement, sequence reads were collapsed and filtered. For each sample, productive Simpson clonality was calculated as the square root of Simpson's diversity index across productive rearrangements. In TCRdb, the immuneACCESS table is reduced to in-frame sequences with V and J assigned. These tables do not hold every clone; where another copy was compared, an unresolved V gene accounts for under half, and the others remain unexplained. For V, J and clone size, that table is used; D and trimming come from the DNA. The sample table shows 48,000 or so clones, and 80% to 90% are seen once. Less than 3% of the sample is held by the ten biggest clonotypes.

At one collaborating source in Seattle, patients were enrolled during active infection and were followed longitudinally through the course of disease. The collaborating institutions used their own protocols to collect whole blood in K2EDTA tubes. For TCRbeta analysis, collaborators shipped samples as frozen whole blood, isolated PBMCs, or DNA extracted from either of those sample types. V is shortened by 0 bases, J by 10 bases, and the region joining them spans 16 bases. The CDR3 sequence holds 16 residues, the cysteine and phenylalanine included. The entry retains the CDR3 DNA only, 48 bases that are in frame from base 1. Looking up the germline V gene yields CDR1 MNHEY and CDR2 SVGAGI.

The receptor's source is a woman of 80 years or more with COVID-19, enrolled during active disease. Here the chain combines TRBV6-5 and TRBJ1-6; no D gene can be assigned with confidence. Sequenced input: peripheral blood. The DNA sequence is TGTGCCAGCAGTTACTCACCCGGCAGCGTGGCGTCACCCCTCCACTTT. Its coded protein is CASSYSPGSVASPLHF.